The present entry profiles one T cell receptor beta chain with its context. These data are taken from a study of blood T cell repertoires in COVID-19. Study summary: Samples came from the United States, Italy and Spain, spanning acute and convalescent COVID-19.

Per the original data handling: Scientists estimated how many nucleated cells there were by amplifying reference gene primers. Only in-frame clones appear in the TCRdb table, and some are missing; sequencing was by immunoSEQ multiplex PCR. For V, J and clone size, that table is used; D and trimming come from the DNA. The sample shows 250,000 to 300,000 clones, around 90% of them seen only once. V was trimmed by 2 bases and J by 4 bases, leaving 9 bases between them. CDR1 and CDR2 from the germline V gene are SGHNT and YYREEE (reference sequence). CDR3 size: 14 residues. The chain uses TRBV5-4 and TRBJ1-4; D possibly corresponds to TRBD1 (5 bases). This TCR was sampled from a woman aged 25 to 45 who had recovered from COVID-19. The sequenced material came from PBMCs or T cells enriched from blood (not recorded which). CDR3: CASSFFGGNEKLFF. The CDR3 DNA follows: TGTGCCAGCAGCTTTTTCGGGGGTAATGAAAAACTGTTTTTT.